Below, 4 T cell receptor beta chains from the same sample are listed, as sequenced in a study of pediatric ulcerative colitis. Repertoires were generated with immunoSEQ multiplex PCR, while TCRdb's copy carries only in-frame clones and drops some. In the table there are about 64,000 clones, around four fifths of which are singletons. Sequencing was carried out using blood. These TCRs come from a boy younger than 18 with moderate ulcerative colitis.

The chain combines TRBV27 with TRBJ2-7; tentative D call: TRBD1 (6 bases). Germline-derived CDR1 and CDR2 are MNHEY and SMNVEV (reference sequence). Trimming removed 8 bases at V and 3 bases at J, with 14 bases between. CDR3 length: 13 amino acids. This CDR3 reads CASSPGQSYEQYF. In DNA form, the CDR3 reads TGTGCCAGCTCGCCGGGACAAAGCTACGAGCAGTACTTC.

This clone has a single count. V gene TRBV30 combines with J gene TRBJ2-1; the match to TRBD2 covers 11 bases. The CDR3 contains 14 residues. Germline V gives CDR1 GTSNPN, CDR2 SVGIG (reference sequence). V trimming: 2 bases; J trimming: 9 bases; junction bases outside the gene matches: 6. The CDR3 loop is CAWSPGTSGGEQFF. The CDR3 DNA is TGTGCCTGGAGTCCCGGGACTAGCGGAGGTGAGCAGTTCTTC. Variable domain in full (rest from reference TRBV30 and TRBJ2-1): SQTIHQWPATLVQPVGSPLSLECTVEGTSNPNLYWYRQAAGRGLQLLFYSVGIGQISSEVPQNLSASRPQDRQFILSSKKLLLSDSGFYLCAWSPGTSGGEQFFGPGTRLTVL.

The rearrangement uses TRBV4-2 and TRBJ2-1; 9 bases align to TRBD1. Germline V gene sequence: CDR1 LGHNA, CDR2 YNFKEQ. The CDR3 is 16 amino acids. The junction had 5 bases not matched to a gene; V was cut back by 0 bases and J by 5 bases. The CDR3 region has the DNA TGTGCCAGCAGCCAAGATCGCGGGACAGGGAACAATGAGCAGTTCTTC. It encodes CASSQDRGTGNNEQFF.

CDR3 DNA: TGTGCCAGCAGCCCCCGACAGGGTGGAGGTAGAGAGACCCAGTACTTC. Amino acids: CASSPRQGGGRETQYF. The chain recombines TRBV7-9 with TRBJ2-5; 7 nucleotides agree with TRBD1. The CDR3 consists of 16 residues. With 5 bases clipped from V and 4 bases from J, the junction kept 13 bases outside the gene matches. Per germline, CDR1 SEHNR and CDR2 FQNEAQ (reference sequence).